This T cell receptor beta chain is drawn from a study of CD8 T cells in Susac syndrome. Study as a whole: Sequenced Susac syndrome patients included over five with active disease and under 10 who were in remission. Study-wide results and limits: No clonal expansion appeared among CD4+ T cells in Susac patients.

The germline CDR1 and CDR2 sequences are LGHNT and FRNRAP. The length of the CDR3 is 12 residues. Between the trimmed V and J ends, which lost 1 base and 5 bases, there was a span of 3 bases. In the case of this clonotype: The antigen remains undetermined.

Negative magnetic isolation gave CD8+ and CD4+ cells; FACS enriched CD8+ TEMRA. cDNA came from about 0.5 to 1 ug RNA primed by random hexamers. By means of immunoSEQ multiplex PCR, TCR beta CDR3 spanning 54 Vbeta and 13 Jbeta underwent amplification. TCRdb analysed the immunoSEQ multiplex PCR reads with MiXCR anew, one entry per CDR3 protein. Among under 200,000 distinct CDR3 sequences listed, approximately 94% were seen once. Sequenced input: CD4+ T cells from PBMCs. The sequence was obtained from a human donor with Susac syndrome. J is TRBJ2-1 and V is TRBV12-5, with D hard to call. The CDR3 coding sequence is TGTGCTAGTGGTTTGGGGGACAATGAGCAGTTCTTC. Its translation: CASGLGDNEQFF.